What follows are 27 T cell receptor beta chains derived from one specimen sequenced in a study of T-cell reconstitution after alpha-beta-depleted transplantation in children. Researchers prepared the TCRbeta library using unique molecular identifiers, the study reports. A single record per CDR3 protein comes from TCRdb applying MiXCR to the PCR reads. Here the sample spans roughly 250,000 distinct CDR3 sequences, approximately 8.9% being singletons. Source: PBMCs, mostly from graft donor cells, taken 180 days after TCRalphabeta/CD19-depleted stem cell transplant. All receptors derive from a male patient between 5 and 17 years old who had a stem cell transplant for acute lymphoblastic leukemia, so the T cells may come from the graft donor.

This clonotype has at least ten counts. This rearrangement joins TRBV5-6 to TRBJ1-2; possible D gene TRBD1, 6 bases. Trimming left V 0 bases short and J 3 bases short, with 9 bases between. Germline CDR1 is SGHDT and CDR2 is YYEEEE. The CDR3 is 14 amino acids. As DNA, the CDR3 is TGTGCCAGCAGCTTGGGTGGGGGCCACTATGGCTACACCTTC. This translates into CASSLGGGHYGYTF.

In this sample, this clonotype turned up many times. This chain connects TRBV20-1 to TRBJ2-1; 9 bases line up with TRBD1. The CDR3 has 16 amino acids. Germline V gives CDR1 DFQATT, CDR2 SNEGSKA (reference sequence). V shed 5 bases, J shed 13 bases, and the junction held 21 bases outside the gene matches. The CDR3 bases are TGCAGTGCTCCCGGTCCGGGACAGGGCCCCCTTAGGTCCCAGTTCTTC. It specifies CSAPGPGQGPLRSQFF.

This clonotype was detected ten times or more. V usage is TRBV2 and J usage is TRBJ1-6; 9 bases align to TRBD1. CDR1 and CDR2 from the germline V gene are SNHLY and FYNNEI. The CDR3 length is 15 residues. V was pared by 5 bases and J by 7 bases, with 6 bases of the junction left unmatched. The CDR3 spells CASSYRDRANSPLHF. The DNA of the CDR3 is TGTGCCAGCAGTTACCGGGACAGGGCGAATTCACCCCTCCACTTT.

The chain combines TRBV7-9 with TRBJ2-1, with D perhaps TRBD1 (6 bases). Trimming removed 2 bases from V and 10 bases from J, with 12 bases in between. CDR3 length: 13 amino acids. Germline assignment: CDR1 SEHNR and CDR2 FQNEAQ (reference sequence). CDR3 protein: CASSLHQGKEQFF. In DNA form, the CDR3 reads TGTGCCAGCAGCTTACACCAGGGGAAGGAGCAGTTCTTC.

This clonotype came up many times. The genes are TRBV12-3 or TRBV12-4 and TRBJ2-7; 9 nucleotides align to TRBD2. The CDR3 totals 14 residues. J gave up 7 bases and V 7 bases, and 11 bases lay outside the gene matches. The CDR3 nucleotides are TGTGCCAGCACCCGATTAGCGGGAGTGTCGGAGCAGTACTTC. This encodes CASTRLAGVSEQYF.

This clonotype was recorded at least ten times. J is TRBJ2-5 and V is TRBV12-3 or TRBV12-4; D ambiguous. The CDR3 has 11 residues. V was shortened by 6 bases and J by 2 bases, with 4 bases between the two germline ends. The CDR3 region is CASRAQETQYF. In DNA, the CDR3 is TGTGCCAGCAGAGCTCAAGAGACCCAGTACTTC.

At least ten counts were recorded for this clonotype. V is TRBV2 and J is TRBJ2-5, with 7 nucleotides matching TRBD1. Germline lookup yields CDR1 SNHLY and CDR2 FYNNEI. J lost 1 base, V lost 6 bases, and 11 bases had no gene match. This CDR3 has 16 amino acids. The CDR3, as DNA: TGTGCCAGCAGGCGGCAAACGGGACAGTTCCAAGAGACCCAGTACTTC. Translating it yields CASRRQTGQFQETQYF.

Ten or more counts support this clonotype. The chain is built from TRBV6-5 and TRBJ1-1; no reliable D call. This CDR3 is built from 14 residues. V lost 3 bases, J lost 0 bases, and 8 bases lay in between. The germline CDR1 and CDR2 sequences are MNHEY and SVGAGI. CDR3 DNA: TGTGCCAGCAGTTATTTCTTTATGAACACTGAAGCTTTCTTT. Translating it yields CASSYFFMNTEAFF.

This clonotype came up many times. The chain uses TRBV27 and TRBJ1-2, with TRBD1 matching over 7 bases. V lost 6 bases to trimming and J lost 4 bases; unmatched junction nucleotides: 14. This CDR3 is built from 16 residues. Germline V gene sequence: CDR1 MNHEY, CDR2 SMNVEV (reference sequence). DNA of the CDR3: TGTGCCAGCAGCCGCAAACCCGGGACAGTTGTCTATGGCTACACCTTC. Amino acid sequence: CASSRKPGTVVYGYTF.

This clonotype was observed a handful of times. V gene TRBV7-3 combines with J gene TRBJ2-7, with no clear D. The germline V gene has CDR1 SGHTA and CDR2 FQGTGA. This CDR3 is built from 13 residues. V was pared by 5 bases and J by 4 bases, with 12 bases between. CDR3 DNA: TGTGCCAGCAGCAAGGGTTTGGAGTACGAGCAGTACTTC. The encoded protein is CASSKGLEYEQYF.

Ten or more counts support this clonotype. The chain couples TRBV18 to TRBJ2-3; D unclear. Germline CDR1 and CDR2: KGHSH and LQKENI. Trimming stripped 0 bases from V and 1 base from J, with 11 bases between. The CDR3 runs to 16 residues. The CDR3 spells CASSPPARLGTDTQYF. The DNA of the CDR3 is TGTGCCAGCTCACCACCCGCGCGGCTCGGCACAGATACGCAGTATTTT.

The table lists this clonotype with a few counts. V usage is TRBV18 and J usage is TRBJ2-6; D is undetermined. The CDR3 is made up of 20 amino acids. CDR1 and CDR2 (germline): KGHSH, LQKENI. With 8 bases removed from V and 0 bases from J, the gap between germline ends came to 26 bases. Here the CDR3 reads CASATGTQKAGFSGANVLTF. Here the CDR3 DNA reads TGTGCCAGCGCGACGGGCACCCAAAAAGCAGGCTTCTCTGGGGCCAACGTCCTGACTTTC.

This clonotype was detected ten times or more. This rearrangement joins TRBV5-1 to TRBJ2-5; D unresolved. This CDR3 comprises 13 residues. Germline CDR1 and CDR2: SGHRS and YFSETQ. V was pared by 3 bases and J by 1 base, with 7 bases between. CDR3 in DNA: TGCGCCAGCAGCTCGTCCCCCCAAGAGACCCAGTACTTC. It specifies CASSSSPQETQYF.

This clonotype was counted a few times. The junction differs from germline at one of its ends, possibly a read error. Written as DNA, the CDR3 is TGTGCCACCAGCGGAGACGGACAGGGGCGGGGTCAGCCCCAGCATTTT. This gives the protein CATSGDGQGRGQPQHF. This rearrangement joins TRBV15 to TRBJ1-5; 9 positions agree with TRBD1. The CDR3 is 16 residues long. Germline assignment: CDR1 LNHNV and CDR2 YYDKDF (reference sequence).

This clonotype was detected many times. This sequence joins TRBV7-9 and TRBJ2-2, with D maybe TRBD1 (5 bases). Germline V gene data show CDR1 as SEHNR and CDR2 as FQNEAQ (reference sequence). Trimming stripped 5 bases from V and 1 base from J, with 14 bases between. The CDR3 has 16 amino acids. DNA of the CDR3: TGTGCCAGCAGCCCCCTCAGCAGGGAGAACACCGGGGAGCTGTTTTTT. This sequence encodes CASSPLSRENTGELFF.

This clonotype was seen at least ten times. The chain links TRBV5-6 to TRBJ2-1; D unresolved. This CDR3 is built from 14 residues. The V end lost 2 bases, the J end lost 0 bases, and 6 bases lay between the germline ends. Per germline, CDR1 SGHDT and CDR2 YYEEEE. DNA of the CDR3: TGTGCCAGCAGCTTACAAGGCTCCTACAATGAGCAGTTCTTC. The encoded protein is CASSLQGSYNEQFF.

In its sample, this clonotype was seen many times. The chain has TRBV6-2 or TRBV6-3 and TRBJ1-1; D gene uncertain. Germline CDR1 reads MNHEY; CDR2 reads SVGEGT. Trimming left V 7 bases short and J 0 bases short, with 21 bases between. This CDR3 comprises 17 residues. The chain's CDR3 is CASTLGRALGMNTEAFF. The DNA of the CDR3 is TGTGCCAGCACCTTGGGGAGGGCCCTCGGCATGAACACTGAAGCTTTCTTT.

The V and J genes are TRBV7-6 and TRBJ2-7; 11 bases agree with TRBD2. CDR3 length: 16 amino acids. Germline lookup yields CDR1 SGHVS and CDR2 FNYEAQ. The junction had 13 bases not matched to a gene; V was cut back by 7 bases and J by 5 bases. The CDR3 sequence: CASTSGTSGAPHEQYF. The CDR3 region has the DNA TGTGCCAGCACCTCCGGGACTAGCGGAGCCCCCCACGAGCAGTACTTC.

This clonotype was detected many times. The rearrangement joins TRBV12-3 or TRBV12-4 to TRBJ1-1, with no clear D. The CDR3 consists of 14 residues. V was cut by 2 bases and J by 1 base, with 8 bases left in between. The CDR3 nucleotides are TGTGCCAGCAGTTTAATTACGGGGAACACTGAAGCTTTCTTT. It codes for CASSLITGNTEAFF.

About this clonotype itself: A read error may explain this, as a much larger clone is one base away. The V call is TRBV5-6, the J call TRBJ2-7; the D gene could be TRBD1 or TRBD2 (5 bases each). The CDR3 has 14 residues. V was shortened by 3 bases and J by 4 bases, with 14 bases between the two germline ends. Germline values: CDR1 SGHDT, CDR2 YYEEEE. The CDR3 nucleotides read TGTGCCAGCAGCTCCTGGCGAGGGGAGTACGAGCAGTACTTC. Translation: CASSSWRGEYEQYF.

In this sample, this clonotype turned up many times. The CDR3 nucleotides are TGTGCCAGCAACAGGGACGGTGAGCAGTTCTTC. This sequence encodes CASNRDGEQFF. J is TRBJ2-1 and V is TRBV9, with D possibly TRBD1 on 6 matching bases. Germline-derived CDR1 and CDR2 are SGDLS and YYNGEE. The CDR3 runs 11 residues. V shed 6 bases and J shed 9 bases, with 10 bases lying between them.

This clonotype has ten or more counts. CDR3 region: CASSFGTSGGQSYNEQFF. The CDR3 DNA reads as TGCGCCAGCAGCTTCGGGACTAGCGGGGGGCAGTCCTACAATGAGCAGTTCTTC. The gene calls are TRBV5-1 and TRBJ2-1, with 15 bases identical to TRBD2. The CDR3 contains 18 residues. The germline CDR1 and CDR2 sequences are SGHRS and YFSETQ. The ends lost 2 bases at V and 1 base at J; junction bases unmatched: 4.

This clonotype was seen ten or more times. The chain is built from TRBV11-2 and TRBJ2-1, with 8 bases identical to TRBD2. Losses at the gene ends were 5 bases for V and 2 bases for J; bases not matched to a gene: 8. CDR1 SGHAT and CDR2 FQNNGV come from the germline V gene. The CDR3 contains 16 residues. CDR3 nucleotide sequence: TGTGCCAGCAGCCCTCGGACTAGCAAGACCTACAATGAGCAGTTCTTC. Protein product: CASSPRTSKTYNEQFF. The full variable domain, rest sourced from reference TRBV11-2 and TRBJ2-1, is EAGVAQSPRYKIIEKRQSVAFWCNPISGHATLYWYQQILGQGPKLLIQFQNNGVVDDSQLPKDRFSAERLKGVDSTLKIQPAKLEDSAVYLCASSPRTSKTYNEQFFGPGTRLTVL.

This clonotype was recorded many times. This chain links TRBV29-1 with TRBJ1-2; TRBD1 agrees at 7 bases. The germline gives CDR1 SQVTM, CDR2 ANQGSEA. The CDR3 sequence is 13 residues long. Losses at the gene ends were 3 bases for V and 7 bases for J; bases not matched to a gene: 8. The CDR3, as DNA: TGCAGCGTTGACAACAGGGGTTCTGGTGGCTACACCTTC. Its protein is CSVDNRGSGGYTF. The full variable domain, in which reference TRBV29-1 and TRBJ1-2 provide the parts outside the CDR3, is SAVISQKPSRDICQRGTSLTIQCQVDSQVTMMFWYRQQPGQSLTLIATANQGSEATYESGFVIDKFPISRPNLTFSTLTVSNMSPEDSSIYLCSVDNRGSGGYTFGSGTRLTVV.

This clonotype has ten or more counts. At one end the junction does not follow the germline gene, possibly because of a read error. The V and J genes are TRBV28 and TRBJ1-6; 7 nucleotides line up with TRBD1. The CDR3 totals 15 residues. The germline CDR1 and CDR2 sequences are MDHEN and SYDVKM. As DNA, the CDR3 is TGTGCCAGCAGCTTATGGGACAGTATTAATTCACCCCTCCACTTT. Its translation: CASSLWDSINSPLHF.

This clonotype was picked up a small number of times. The chain combines TRBV4-1 with TRBJ1-1; D is uncertain. V lost 1 base and J 5 bases, leaving 17 bases between the germline ends. The CDR3 is made up of 16 amino acids. Germline CDR1 and CDR2: MGHRA and YSYEKL. The CDR3 loop is CASSQGPRTRGTEAFF. The CDR3 DNA reads as TGCGCCAGCAGCCAAGGACCTAGGACCCGGGGAACTGAAGCTTTCTTT.

In this sample, this clonotype turned up many times. The chain employs TRBV20-1 and TRBJ1-1, with 10 nucleotides matching TRBD1. The length of the CDR3 is 12 residues. V shed 6 bases, J shed 6 bases, and the junction held 4 bases outside the gene matches. Germline CDR1 DFQATT, CDR2 SNEGSKA (reference sequence). CDR3 residues: CSARTGGPEAFF. Here the CDR3 DNA reads TGCAGTGCCCGGACAGGGGGGCCTGAAGCTTTCTTT.